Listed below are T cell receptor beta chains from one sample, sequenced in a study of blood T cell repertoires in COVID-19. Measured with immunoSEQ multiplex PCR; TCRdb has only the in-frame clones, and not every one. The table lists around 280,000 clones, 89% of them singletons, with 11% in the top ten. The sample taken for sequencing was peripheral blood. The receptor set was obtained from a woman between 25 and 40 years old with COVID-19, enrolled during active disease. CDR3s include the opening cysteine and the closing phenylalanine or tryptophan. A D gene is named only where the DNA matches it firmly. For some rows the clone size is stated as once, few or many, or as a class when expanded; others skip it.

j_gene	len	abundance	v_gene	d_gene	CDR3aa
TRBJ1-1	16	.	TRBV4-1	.	CASSQDPGGVPDEAFF
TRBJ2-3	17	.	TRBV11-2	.	CASSWMAAGGIPDTQYF
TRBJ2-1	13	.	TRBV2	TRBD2	CASSSSGGNEQFF
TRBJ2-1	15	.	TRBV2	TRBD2	CASRALAGGNNEQFF
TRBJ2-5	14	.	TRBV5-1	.	CASSLGLAAETQYF
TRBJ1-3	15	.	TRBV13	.	CASSLGQDSGNTIYF
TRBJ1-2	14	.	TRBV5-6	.	CASSLGHSGGGYTF
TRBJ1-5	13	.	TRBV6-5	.	CASRRDLNQPQHF
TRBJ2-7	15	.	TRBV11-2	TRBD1	CASSIRDRGLYEQYF
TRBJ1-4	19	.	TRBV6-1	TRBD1	CASSEYGQGVYATNEKLFF
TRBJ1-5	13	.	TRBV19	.	CASSGRGNQPQHF
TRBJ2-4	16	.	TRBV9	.	CASSVAAGLAKNIQYF
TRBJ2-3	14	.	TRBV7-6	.	CASSLAFGPDTQYF
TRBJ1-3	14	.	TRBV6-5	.	CASMWGAGGNTIYF
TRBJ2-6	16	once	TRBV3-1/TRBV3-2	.	CASSQGGELRANVLTF
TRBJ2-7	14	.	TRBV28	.	CASSRAGQTYEQYF
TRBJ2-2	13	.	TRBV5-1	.	CASSLVGAGELFF
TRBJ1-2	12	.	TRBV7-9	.	CASSLAGRVWIF
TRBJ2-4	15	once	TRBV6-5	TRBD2	CAIRLAGLAKNIQYF
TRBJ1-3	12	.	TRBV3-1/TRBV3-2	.	CASSQVAQIVYF
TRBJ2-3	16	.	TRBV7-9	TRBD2	CASTPGRAMSTDTQYF
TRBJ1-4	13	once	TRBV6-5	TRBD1	CASGRTGAVKLFF
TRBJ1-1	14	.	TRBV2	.	CAKLRGALGTEAFF
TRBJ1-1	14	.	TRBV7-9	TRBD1	CASSPPGTGYGAFF
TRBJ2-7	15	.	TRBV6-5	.	CASSSLPGVAYEQYF
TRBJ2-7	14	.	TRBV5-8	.	CASRARRGAYEQYF
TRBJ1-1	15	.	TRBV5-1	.	CASSLGMTANTEAFF
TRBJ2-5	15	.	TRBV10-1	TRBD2	CASSDSGAGEETQYF
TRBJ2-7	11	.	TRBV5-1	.	CASSDTYEQYF
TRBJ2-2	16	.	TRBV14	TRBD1	CASSRWTGLNTGELFF
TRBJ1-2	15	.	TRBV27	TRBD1	CASRGRDRGFYGYTF